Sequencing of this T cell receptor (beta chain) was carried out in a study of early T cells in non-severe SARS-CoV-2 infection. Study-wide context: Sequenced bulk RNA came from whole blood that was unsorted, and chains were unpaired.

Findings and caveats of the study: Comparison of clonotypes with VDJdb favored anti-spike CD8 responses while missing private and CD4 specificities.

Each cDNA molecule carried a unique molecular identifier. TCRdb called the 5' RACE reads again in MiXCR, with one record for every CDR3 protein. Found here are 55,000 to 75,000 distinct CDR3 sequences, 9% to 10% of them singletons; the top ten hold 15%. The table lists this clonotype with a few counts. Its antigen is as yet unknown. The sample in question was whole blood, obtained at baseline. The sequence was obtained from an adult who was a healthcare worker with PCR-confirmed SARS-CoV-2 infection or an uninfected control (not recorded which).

CDR3 protein: CASSEGQIYGYTF. DNA for the CDR3: TGTGCCAGCAGTGAAGGACAGATCTATGGCTACACCTTC. This rearrangement joins TRBV2 to TRBJ1-2, with D perhaps TRBD1 (5 bases). Germline assignment: CDR1 SNHLY and CDR2 FYNNEI. CDR3 length: 13 residues. Trimming removed 1 base from V and 4 bases from J, with 7 bases in between.